This T cell receptor (beta chain) was sequenced during a study of blood T cell repertoires in COVID-19. This CDR3 has 15 amino acids. The V and J ends lost 6 bases and 1 base, in that order; junction bases with no gene match: 2. The germline CDR1 and CDR2 sequences are MNHEY and SMNVEV (reference sequence). As handled by the study authors: The assay estimated nucleated cells by amplifying reference gene primers. Some clones are missing from TCRdb's copy, which holds only in-frame ones; the method was immunoSEQ multiplex PCR. The V and J calls and clone size were taken over from that table, and D and trimming were inferred from the DNA. Among around 140,000 clones listed, around 87% were seen once.

The sequenced sample consisted of peripheral blood. The chain carries TRBV27 and TRBJ2-2; TRBD1 matches at 10 bases. The sequence derives from a man aged 50 to 59 with active COVID-19. The CDR3 DNA sequence: TGTGCCAGCAGGAGGGACAGGGGGAACACCGGGGAGCTGTTTTTT. This encodes CASRRDRGNTGELFF.